The 9 T cell receptor beta chains below all came from one sample that was sequenced in a study of post-analysis software for immune sequencing data. Notes on the study in general: Roughly 5 TRBV segments occurring more often in patients than controls included TRBV5-6, TRBV5-1 and TRBV20-1.

Prepared libraries of TCR beta cDNA carried unique molecular identifiers. MiXCR was run by TCRdb on the PCR reads, yielding one entry per CDR3 protein. The sample shows approximately 770,000 distinct CDR3 sequences, around 46% of them seen only once. No antigens are known for them. The sequenced material came from blood. The origin of the receptors is a girl between 10 and 17 years old with multiple sclerosis.

V usage is TRBV6-6 and J usage is TRBJ1-1; no clear D. Germline-derived CDR1 and CDR2 are MNHNY and SVGAGI (reference sequence). This CDR3 has 11 amino acids. V lost 5 bases to trimming and J lost 7 bases, with 8 bases between them. The CDR3 nucleotides read TGTGCCAGCAGTGACCCTGGTGAAGCTTTCTTT. This codes for CASSDPGEAFF.

Comments on this clonotype: This may arise from a read error, as a much more abundant clone is one base away. The J gene is TRBJ2-3, the V gene TRBV20-1; no definite D call. The CDR3 has 15 residues. Deletions cut 6 bases from V and 1 base from J, with 17 bases between. The germline V gene has CDR1 DFQATT and CDR2 SNEGSKA (reference sequence). The CDR3 sequence: CSAGSPGSGTDTQYF. The CDR3 DNA reads as TGCAGTGCGGGCAGCCCAGGATCTGGCACAGATACGCAGTATTTT.

This clonotype was detected once. The chain has TRBV20-1 and TRBJ2-7, with 7 bases aligning to TRBD2. CDR3 length equals 14 residues. Germline CDR1 DFQATT, CDR2 SNEGSKA (reference sequence). The V and J ends lost 1 base and 1 base, in that order; junction bases with no gene match: 4. CDR3 in amino acids: CSARALAASYEQYF. CDR3 bases: TGCAGTGCTAGAGCCCTAGCGGCTTCCTACGAGCAGTACTTC.

The chain couples TRBV6-2 or TRBV6-3 to TRBJ2-6; a weak D match, TRBD2 (5 bases). The ends were cut back, 2 bases at V and 0 bases at J, with 11 bases in the middle. CDR3 size: 17 residues. Per the germline V gene, CDR1 is MNHEY and CDR2 is SVGEGT. The CDR3 loop reads CASSYPRRDSGANVLTF. CDR3 in DNA: TGTGCCAGCAGTTACCCGCGCCGGGACTCTGGGGCCAACGTCCTGACTTTC.

The chain joins TRBV24-1 to TRBJ2-6, with D perhaps matching TRBD1 (6 bases). The V end was cut by 6 bases, the J end by 0 bases, with 11 bases between. This CDR3 is 16 amino acids long. Germline lookup yields CDR1 KGHDR and CDR2 SFDVKD. CDR3 sequence reads: CATSQTGSSGANVLTF. CDR3 sequence (DNA): TGTGCCACCAGTCAGACAGGTTCCTCTGGGGCCAACGTCCTGACTTTC.

V gene TRBV6-2 or TRBV6-3 combines with J gene TRBJ2-5, with D perhaps given as TRBD1 or TRBD2 (5 bases each). The J call may be in error: the DNA end matches TRBJ2-7 better. CDR1 MNHEY and CDR2 SVGEGT come from the germline V gene. The CDR3 has 13 amino acids. The CDR3 region is CASSMTEGGEQYF. CDR3 coding DNA: TGTGCCAGCAGTATGACAGAGGGCGGCGAGCAGTACTTC.

Only one count was recorded for this clonotype. J is TRBJ2-1 and V is TRBV4-1, with TRBD1 as a possible D gene (6 bases). CDR1 is MGHRA and CDR2 is YSYEKL in the germline V gene. The CDR3 runs 17 residues. The V and J ends lost 0 bases and 3 bases respectively, with 15 bases between them. For the CDR3, the DNA is TGCGCCAGCAGCCAAGATAATTCAGGGGTGGGCTACAATGAGCAGTTCTTC. Translated, it gives CASSQDNSGVGYNEQFF.

V and J are TRBV20-1 and TRBJ2-7, with D perhaps TRBD2 (5 bases). The end of the DNA aligns better with TRBJ2-5, so the J call may be wrong. CDR3 size: 16 residues. CDR1 and CDR2 from the germline V gene are DFQATT and SNEGSKA (reference sequence). The CDR3: CSARGYASGGRETQYF. CDR3 DNA: TGCAGTGCTAGAGGGTATGCCAGCGGAGGCAGGGAGACCCAGTACTTC.

The V call is TRBV4-3, the J call TRBJ2-7; 9 positions agree with TRBD1. The V gene's germline CDR1 is LGHNA and CDR2 YSLEER. V dropped 2 bases and J dropped 3; count of bases not matched to a gene: 2. The CDR3 length is 14 residues. The CDR3 loop reads CASSQLGQGYEQYF. CDR3 in DNA: TGCGCCAGCAGCCAATTGGGACAGGGCTACGAGCAGTACTTC.